These T cell receptor beta chains were read from a single sample in a study of T cells in localized non-small cell lung cancer. The table came from immunoSEQ multiplex PCR; TCRdb's copy has only in-frame clones and leaves some out. The table includes 30,000 to 35,000 clones, 92% detected once. Material: peripheral blood, obtained before any cancer treatment. The receptors come from a female donor over 55 with stage I lung adenocarcinoma. Both conserved end residues are part of each CDR3. D genes are given only for firm matches. The listing skips clone size in some rows; elsewhere it reads once, few, many or a size class.

cdr3_aa	cdr3_nt	j_call	v_call	clone_size	d_call
CASTFSQGGSYEQYF	TGCGCCAGCACCTTTTCCCAGGGAGGCTCCTACGAGCAGTACTTC	TRBJ2-7	TRBV5-1	NA	NA
CASSKTSGVTYEQYF	TGTGCCAGCAGTAAAACTAGCGGGGTAACCTACGAGCAGTACTTC	TRBJ2-7	TRBV6-5	NA	TRBD2
CASSLAGTGGTDTQYF	TGTGCCAGCAGCTTAGCCGGGACAGGCGGCACAGATACGCAGTATTTT	TRBJ2-3	TRBV7-2	NA	TRBD1
CASSQRPGQGYGYTF	TGTGCCAGCAGCCAAAGGCCGGGACAGGGGTATGGCTACACCTTC	TRBJ1-2	TRBV7-2	NA	TRBD1
CASRADGTGASTDTQYF	TGTGCCAGCAGGGCGGACGGGACAGGGGCTAGCACAGATACGCAGTATTTT	TRBJ2-3	TRBV5-4	NA	TRBD1
CVGVFQETQYF	TGTGTAGGAGTCTTCCAAGAGACCCAGTACTTC	TRBJ2-5	TRBV7-9	NA	NA
CARSSSARSSYEQYF	TGTGCCAGAAGCTCCTCAGCGAGGAGCTCCTACGAGCAGTACTTC	TRBJ2-7	TRBV5-3	once	NA
CASSGSLNTEAFF	TGCGCCAGCAGCGGGTCGTTGAACACTGAAGCTTTCTTT	TRBJ1-1	TRBV5-1	NA	NA
CASSQLATRETQYF	TGTGCCAGCAGCCAACTAGCCACCAGGGAGACCCAGTACTTC	TRBJ2-5	TRBV6-6	NA	NA
CASSSTGGGEKLFF	TGTGCCAGCAGCAGCACAGGGGGCGGTGAAAAACTGTTTTTT	TRBJ1-4	TRBV7-2	NA	TRBD1
CASSSPGQSNTGELFF	TGTGCCAGCAGCTCACCGGGACAGAGTAACACCGGGGAGCTGTTTTTT	TRBJ2-2	TRBV11-3	once	TRBD1
CASSVDENTGELFF	TGTGCCAGCAGCGTGGACGAGAACACCGGGGAGCTGTTTTTT	TRBJ2-2	TRBV5-6	NA	NA
CASSWGGGSPLHF	TGTGCCAGCAGTTGGGGGGGTGGGTCACCCCTCCACTTT	TRBJ1-6	TRBV6-5	once	NA
CASSYLRNEQFF	TGTGCCAGCAGTTACTTACGAAATGAGCAGTTCTTC	TRBJ2-1	TRBV6-5	NA	NA
CASGGAGRTGELFF	TGTGCCAGCGGCGGAGCGGGGAGAACCGGGGAGCTGTTTTTT	TRBJ2-2	TRBV7-8	NA	TRBD2
CASSPTNNEQFF	TGTGCCAGCAGCCCGACGAACAATGAGCAGTTCTTC	TRBJ2-1	TRBV5-4	NA	NA
CASSYLGQPLNTEAFF	TGTGCCAGCAGTTACTTGGGACAGCCCCTGAACACTGAAGCTTTCTTT	TRBJ1-1	TRBV6-5	once	TRBD1
CASSEGTLRDNEKLFF	TGTGCCAGCAGTGAAGGGACACTGCGCGATAATGAAAAACTGTTTTTT	TRBJ1-4	TRBV2	NA	NA
CASSGYEGLIIRDTEAFF	TGTGCCAGCAGCGGATACGAGGGTCTAATCATCCGAGACACTGAAGCTTTCTTT	TRBJ1-1	TRBV5-5	NA	NA
CASSVDPFGTEAFF	TGTGCCAGCAGTGTGGACCCTTTTGGGACTGAAGCTTTCTTT	TRBJ1-1	TRBV2	NA	NA
CSARDDSPLHF	TGCAGTGCTAGAGACGATTCACCCCTCCACTTT	TRBJ1-6	TRBV20-1	NA	NA
CASSLATGLGVLHF	TGTGCCAGCAGCTTGGCCACTGGCCTCGGGGTCCTCCACTTT	TRBJ1-6	TRBV5-5	NA	NA
CASSRDRRNEQYF	TGTGCCAGCAGCCGGGACAGGCGTAACGAGCAGTACTTC	TRBJ2-7	TRBV5-6	NA	TRBD1
CASSVGTNLWETQYF	TGTGCCAGCAGCGTAGGTACGAACCTATGGGAGACCCAGTACTTC	TRBJ2-5	TRBV9	NA	NA
CASSDWTGGTEAFF	TGTGCCAGCAGTGATTGGACAGGGGGAACTGAAGCTTTCTTT	TRBJ1-1	TRBV6-1	NA	TRBD1
CASSQPPGHYGYTF	TGTGCCAGCAGCCAACCTCCAGGGCACTATGGCTACACCTTC	TRBJ1-2	TRBV4-2	NA	NA
CASSEVGQGDGYTF	TGTGCCAGCAGTGAAGTAGGACAGGGGGATGGCTACACCTTC	TRBJ1-2	TRBV6-1	NA	TRBD1
CASSYRDNYGYTF	TGTGCCAGCAGTTACAGGGATAACTATGGCTACACCTTC	TRBJ1-2	TRBV6-5	NA	NA
CASIPDSQETQYF	TGTGCCAGCATCCCAGACTCACAAGAGACCCAGTACTTC	TRBJ2-5	TRBV7-9	once	NA
CASSLGDTDTQYF	TGTGCCAGCAGCTTAGGGGACACAGATACGCAGTATTTT	TRBJ2-3	TRBV7-6	NA	NA
CASSTEMVEQFF	TGTGCCAGCTCAACGGAGATGGTTGAGCAGTTCTTC	TRBJ2-1	TRBV18	NA	NA
CASSPGVGGSYGYTF	TGTGCCAGCAGCCCAGGGGTCGGTGGTAGCTATGGCTACACCTTC	TRBJ1-2	TRBV7-9	NA	NA
CASGSGGSYEQYF	TGTGCTAGTGGTAGCGGGGGATCCTACGAGCAGTACTTC	TRBJ2-7	TRBV12-5	NA	TRBD2
CASSLDRVAGNGELFF	TGCGCCAGCAGCTTGGACAGGGTGGCGGGGAACGGGGAGCTGTTTTTT	TRBJ2-2	TRBV5-1	NA	NA
CASSTGQGQETGELFF	TGTGCCAGCTCAACCGGACAGGGCCAGGAGACCGGGGAGCTGTTTTTT	TRBJ2-2	TRBV18	NA	TRBD1
CASTYSRYNEQFF	TGTGCCAGTACCTACAGCCGGTACAATGAGCAGTTCTTC	TRBJ2-1	TRBV19	NA	NA
CASSEVHQETQYF	TGTGCCAGCTCCGAGGTACACCAAGAGACCCAGTACTTC	TRBJ2-5	TRBV7-6	NA	NA
CASSLGSLLQVREQYF	TGTGCCAGCAGCTTAGGCAGTCTCCTTCAAGTTCGAGAGCAGTACTTC	TRBJ2-7	TRBV7-9	NA	NA
CASSFEESSYNEQFF	TGTGCCAGCAGCTTCGAAGAAAGCTCCTACAATGAGCAGTTCTTC	TRBJ2-1	TRBV7-8	NA	NA
CASSPGMGSNQPQHF	TGTGCCAGCTCGCCGGGGATGGGGAGCAATCAGCCCCAGCATTTT	TRBJ1-5	TRBV18	NA	NA
CASSGGLARPDTQYF	TGTGCCAGCAGTGGGGGACTAGCGCGTCCAGATACGCAGTATTTT	TRBJ2-3	TRBV6-6	NA	TRBD2
CASSTPDSPKNIQYF	TGTGCCAGCAGTACCCCGGACAGCCCCAAAAACATTCAGTACTTC	TRBJ2-4	TRBV28	NA	NA
CASSLDRVRHGYTF	TGCGCCAGCAGCTTGGATCGGGTTAGGCATGGCTACACCTTC	TRBJ1-2	TRBV5-1	NA	NA
CASSPRQGGSGNTIYF	TGTGCCAGCAGCCCTAGACAGGGGGGTTCTGGAAACACCATATATTTT	TRBJ1-3	TRBV7-2	NA	TRBD1
CASSDQSRLETQYF	TGTGCCAGCAGTGACCAAAGCAGATTAGAGACCCAGTACTTC	TRBJ2-5	TRBV25-1	NA	NA
CATSRASWWGGGTQYF	TGTGCCACCAGCAGGGCGAGTTGGTGGGGGGGAGGGACCCAGTACTTC	TRBJ2-5	TRBV15	NA	TRBD2
CAWSLTFGTGQETQYF	TGTGCCTGGAGTCTAACCTTTGGTACAGGTCAAGAGACCCAGTACTTC	TRBJ2-5	TRBV30	NA	NA
CASNTGGLGGYTF	TGTGCCAGCAATACAGGGGGATTAGGTGGCTACACCTTC	TRBJ1-2	TRBV28	NA	TRBD1